This T cell receptor (beta chain) was profiled in a study of early T cells in non-severe SARS-CoV-2 infection. At the level of the study: Sequencing of unsorted whole blood was done on bulk RNA, leaving chains unpaired. General study points: Private and CD4 specificities were missed by VDJdb matching, which favored anti-spike CD8 responses.

This clonotype was counted ten times or more. What it binds is not known. Unique molecular identifiers were attached to individual cDNA molecules. Using its own MiXCR run on the 5' RACE reads, TCRdb lists one record per CDR3 protein. The sample comprises tens of thousands of distinct CDR3 sequences, about 5% of which are singletons, and approximately 5% rests with the top ten. Trimming cost V 2 bases and J 5 bases, with 3 bases left between them. CDR3 size: 12 residues. Germline CDR1 reads MGHRA; CDR2 reads YSYEKL. The sequenced sample was whole blood, obtained at baseline. The clonotype was recovered from an adult who was a healthcare worker with PCR-confirmed SARS-CoV-2 infection or an uninfected control (not recorded which). The chain employs TRBV4-1 and TRBJ2-2; unclear D gene. The CDR3 DNA reads as TGCGCCAGCAGCCAATCTACCGGGGAGCTGTTTTTT. Its translation is CASSQSTGELFF.